The rows below give T cell receptor beta chains drawn from one sample of a study of T cell changes during pregnancy in multiple sclerosis. Assay used: immunoSEQ multiplex PCR; TCRdb lists only in-frame clones, some missing. This sample has 55,000 to 70,000 clones, with approximately 90% found just once. Material: peripheral blood, obtained in the first trimester of pregnancy. The receptors stem from a female donor with multiple sclerosis, enrolled in a pregnancy study. Each CDR3 is given with its conserved first and last residue. The D gene is left open where the match is weak.

J gene	D gene	V gene	CDR3 protein
TRBJ1-2	NA	TRBV19	CASTLATDYGYTF
TRBJ2-1	TRBD2	TRBV5-6	CASSSDWEGNEQFF
TRBJ1-2	NA	TRBV5-1	CASSPRTAGDGYTF
TRBJ2-6	NA	TRBV11-2	CASSPTPSTGANVLTF
TRBJ1-4	TRBD1	TRBV25-1	CASRDRDLGFEKLFF
TRBJ2-4	NA	TRBV11-2	CASSFVGENIQYF
TRBJ2-4	TRBD1	TRBV27	CASSLPGQGACFRIVGAKNIQYF
TRBJ1-5	NA	TRBV7-2	CASSPHSLHQPQHF
TRBJ1-2	TRBD1	TRBV29-1	CSVEDGLGGGYTF
TRBJ1-1	TRBD1	TRBV6-5	CASSSAGQGVTEAFF
TRBJ2-5	NA	TRBV28	CASSPPATETQYF
TRBJ2-7	TRBD2	TRBV7-2	CASSLLLAGYEQYF
TRBJ1-2	NA	TRBV11-2	CASSLTTDPYGYTF
TRBJ2-7	TRBD1	TRBV29-1	CSVVGQGIEQYF